This T cell receptor (beta chain) came from a study of blood T cell repertoires in COVID-19. In the study overall: From the United States, Italy and Spain came samples of acute and convalescent COVID-19. T cells, B-cell-depleted T cells, or PBMCs provided the cDNA or gDNA that served as material.

Authors' processing steps: Cell counts per sample came from amplifying reference gene primers. This table comes from immunoSEQ multiplex PCR, and its TCRdb copy is limited to in-frame clones, with some not included. Clone size and the V and J calls come from that table; the DNA yielded D and trimming. The sample holds a few hundred thousand clones, roughly 90% seen once. Germline CDR1 reads MNHEY; CDR2 reads SVGEGT. The CDR3 length is 16 residues. With 2 bases clipped from V and 5 bases from J, the junction kept 6 bases outside the gene matches. Sequenced: peripheral blood. This sequence originates from a woman aged 55-69 years with acute or convalescent COVID-19. This rearrangement joins TRBV6-2 or TRBV6-3 to TRBJ2-5; 12 nucleotides align to TRBD2. CDR3 in DNA: TGTGCCAGCAGTTACCTAGCGGGGGGGGTTCGGGAGACCCAGTACTTC. Its translation is CASSYLAGGVRETQYF.